Presented here are 25 T cell receptor beta chains from one specimen sequenced in a study of blood T cell repertoires in COVID-19. Using immunoSEQ multiplex PCR, the repertoire was profiled, and TCRdb retains in-frame clones only, with some absent. The data show about 310,000 clones, around 86% seen once. Specimen: peripheral blood. Source of these receptors: a man in his fifties or sixties with active or convalescent COVID-19.

This clone was observed a single time. The chain recombines TRBV7-9 with TRBJ2-3; 8 bases match TRBD2. V gave up 8 bases and J gave up 6 bases; unmatched junction bases: 13. The CDR3 totals 15 residues. In germline, CDR1 is SEHNR, CDR2 FQNEAQ (reference sequence). CDR3 amino acids: CASAWAGLGPDTQYF. DNA for the CDR3: TGTGCCAGCGCTTGGGCGGGACTAGGTCCCGATACGCAGTATTTT. Full variable domain (rest looked up from reference TRBV7-9 and TRBJ2-3): DTGVSQNPRHKITKRGQNVTFRCDPISEHNRLYWYRQTLGQGPEFLTYFQNEAQLEKSRLLSDRFSAERPKGSFSTLEIQRTEQGDSAMYLCASAWAGLGPDTQYFGPGTRLTVL.

The chain uses TRBV18 and TRBJ2-3, with a possible D match to TRBD2 (5 bases). The CDR3 is 14 amino acids. Per germline, CDR1 KGHSH and CDR2 LQKENI. V dropped 2 bases and J dropped 2 bases, with 8 bases sitting between them. The CDR3 bases are TGTGCCAGCTCACCATTGCGGGCCACAGATACGCAGTATTTT. It translates to CASSPLRATDTQYF. Looking up the rest from reference TRBV18 and TRBJ2-3 gives the full variable domain: NAGVMQNPRHLVRRRGQEARLRCSPMKGHSHVYWYRQLPEEGLKFMVYLQKENIIDESGMPKERFSAEFPKEGPSILRIQQVVRGDSAAYFCASSPLRATDTQYFGPGTRLTVL.

V and J are TRBV6-5 and TRBJ1-1; 8 bases match TRBD1. Germline V gene lookup returns CDR1 MNHEY and CDR2 SVGAGI. The CDR3 is 14 amino acids. Trimming took 5 bases from V and 5 from J; bases not matched to a gene: 7. CDR3 nucleotide sequence: TGTGCCAGCAGTATGCAGGGGGCGCAGACTGAAGCTTTCTTT. Amino acid sequence: CASSMQGAQTEAFF.

V gene TRBV7-2 combines with J gene TRBJ2-3, with 9 bases matching TRBD2. Losses at the gene ends were 4 bases for V and 0 bases for J; bases not matched to a gene: 8. CDR1 SGHTA and CDR2 FQGNSA come from the germline V gene. There are 17 residues in the CDR3. The CDR3 sequence: CASSSIGGRESTDTQYF. CDR3 nucleotide sequence: TGTGCCAGCAGCTCCATAGGCGGGAGGGAAAGCACAGATACGCAGTATTTT.

V usage is TRBV3-1 (or the pseudogene TRBV3-2) and J usage is TRBJ1-2; TRBD1 matches 7 bases. The trim removed 4 bases at V and 2 bases at J, leaving 4 bases unmatched. CDR1 and CDR2 (germline): LGHDT, YNNKEL (reference sequence). CDR3 length: 14 amino acids. CDR3 DNA sequence: TGTGCCAGCAGCCGCAGGGGGGTGAACTATGGCTACACCTTC. Amino acids: CASSRRGVNYGYTF.

The CDR3 loop reads CASSLEGQGGLRETQYF. CDR3 nucleotide sequence: TGTGCCAGCAGCTTGGAGGGACAGGGCGGACTTCGGGAGACCCAGTACTTC. The gene calls are TRBV5-6 and TRBJ2-5; 9 nucleotides agree with TRBD1. The CDR3 length is 17 residues. CDR1 and CDR2 (germline): SGHDT, YYEEEE. Unmatched junction bases numbered 11, after V lost 0 bases and J lost 5 bases.

This chain links TRBV2 with TRBJ2-5; 10 bases map to TRBD2. Unmatched junction bases numbered 4, after V lost 3 bases and J lost 9 bases. There are 13 residues in the CDR3. Germline V gene data show CDR1 as SNHLY and CDR2 as FYNNEI. CDR3 sequence reads: CASSEEREGPQYF. The DNA of the CDR3 is TGTGCCAGCAGTGAGGAGCGGGAGGGCCCCCAGTACTTC. Looking up the rest from reference TRBV2 and TRBJ2-5 gives the full variable domain: EPEVTQTPSHQVTQMGQEVILRCVPISNHLYFYWYRQILGQKVEFLVSFYNNEISEKSEIFDDQFSVERPDGSNFTLKIRSTKLEDSAMYFCASSEEREGPQYFGPGTRLLVL.

This clone was seen once. The chain recombines TRBV7-9 with TRBJ2-1; possibly TRBD1 for D (5 bases). This CDR3 is 15 amino acids long. V lost 3 bases and J lost 1, with 10 bases in between. In germline, CDR1 is SEHNR, CDR2 FQNEAQ (reference sequence). CDR3 sequence reads: CASSLRQRSYNEQFF. Here the CDR3 DNA reads TGTGCCAGCAGCTTGCGACAGAGGTCCTACAATGAGCAGTTCTTC.

The gene calls are TRBV27 and TRBJ2-1; 10 bases match TRBD1. Germline trimming cut 6 bases from V and 8 bases from J; bases unmatched to any gene: 10. The CDR3 covers 15 residues. Germline V gives CDR1 MNHEY, CDR2 SMNVEV (reference sequence). CDR3 loop: CASRGTGTGDDEQFF. The DNA of the CDR3 is TGTGCCAGCAGGGGTACCGGGACAGGGGACGATGAGCAGTTCTTC.

The chain has TRBV11-3 and TRBJ1-4; D ambiguous. The CDR3 consists of 20 residues. V dropped 0 bases and J dropped 3 bases, with 23 bases sitting between them. The germline V gene has CDR1 SGHNT and CDR2 YENEEA. The CDR3 bases are TGTGCCAGCAGCTTAGATACCTGTAGGCCATTTGCAACAGCTAATGAAAAACTGTTTTTT. Encoded protein: CASSLDTCRPFATANEKLFF.

This chain links TRBV5-1 with TRBJ2-6; maybe TRBD2 (6 bases). V lost 4 bases and J lost 4, with 15 bases in between. Per the germline V gene, CDR1 is SGHRS and CDR2 is YFSETQ. The CDR3 is 16 amino acids. This chain's CDR3 is CASSLGDSSGANVLTF. CDR3 nucleotide sequence: TGCGCCAGCAGCCTCGGGGACTCATCAGGGGCCAACGTCCTGACTTTC.

The V and J genes are TRBV7-8 and TRBJ2-1; 9 nucleotides agree with TRBD2. The germline CDR1 and CDR2 sequences are SGHVS and FQNEAQ. J was trimmed by 3 bases and V by 4 bases; bases with no gene match: 7. This CDR3 contains 16 residues. CDR3 DNA sequence: TGTGCCAGCAGCTCAATCCGAGCGGGGGGCTACAATGAGCAGTTCTTC. Its translation is CASSSIRAGGYNEQFF.

About this clone: The same CDR3 arises from other DNA sequences in this sample as well. The chain recombines TRBV2 with TRBJ1-2, with a weak D call TRBD1 (6 bases). Trimming stripped 1 base from V and 5 bases from J, with 8 bases between. CDR1 and CDR2 from the germline V gene are SNHLY and FYNNEI. The CDR3 extends over 13 amino acids. The DNA for the CDR3 is TGTGCCAGCAGTGAAGGGACAGATTATGGCTACACCTTC. Residues: CASSEGTDYGYTF.

V is TRBV3-1 (or the pseudogene TRBV3-2) and J is TRBJ1-1; D may be TRBD1 (5 bases). Germline V gene lookup returns CDR1 LGHDT and CDR2 YNNKEL (reference sequence). V lost 6 bases to trimming and J lost 1 base, with 18 bases between them. The CDR3 is made up of 16 amino acids. CDR3 sequence (DNA): TGTGCCAGCAGTCCAAGGTTTAAGGGGTCGAACACTGAAGCTTTCTTT. Amino acids: CASSPRFKGSNTEAFF.

The V and J genes are TRBV2 and TRBJ1-1; D is undetermined. The germline CDR1 and CDR2 sequences are SNHLY and FYNNEI. This CDR3 has 14 amino acids. The V and J ends lost 8 bases and 0 bases respectively, with 13 bases between them. The CDR3 here is CASPALSVNTEAFF. The CDR3 coding sequence is TGTGCCAGCCCCGCCCTATCGGTGAACACTGAAGCTTTCTTT.

V is TRBV28 and J is TRBJ1-1; 10 nucleotides line up with TRBD1. This CDR3 spans 15 amino acids. J lost 2 bases, V lost 6 bases, and 6 bases had no gene match. CDR1 is MDHEN, CDR2 SYDVKM, per germline. As DNA, the CDR3 is TGTGCCAGCAGCCCTGGGGACAGGGGAAACACTGAAGCTTTCTTT. Its protein product is CASSPGDRGNTEAFF.

This chain joins TRBV30 and TRBJ2-3, with TRBD2 matching over 13 bases. There are 15 residues in the CDR3. The germline V gene has CDR1 GTSNPN and CDR2 SVGIG (reference sequence). The CDR3, as DNA: TGTGCAATGGGTACTAGCGGGGGGGCTCGTGGTACGCAGTATTTT. Translation: CAMGTSGGARGTQYF.

Only one count was recorded for this clone. The chain employs TRBV29-1 and TRBJ2-1; TRBD1 might be the D (7 bases). The CDR3 extends over 13 amino acids. V was shortened by 5 bases and J by 5 bases, with 13 bases between the two germline ends. Germline V gives CDR1 SQVTM, CDR2 ANQGSEA. CDR3 loop: CSVSPRGDNEQFF. The CDR3 nucleotides read TGCAGCGTTTCCCCCAGGGGGGACAATGAGCAGTTCTTC.

In this sample, this clone turned up once. The gene calls are TRBV10-1 and TRBJ1-6; TRBD1 aligns across 9 bases. The CDR3 is 16 amino acids. The V and J ends lost 8 bases and 9 bases, in that order; junction bases with no gene match: 14. Germline CDR1 WNHNN, CDR2 SYGVQD (reference sequence). CDR3 DNA sequence: TGCGCCAGCCCGGGACAGGGTTTTTCTCTCGGTTCACCCCTCCACTTT. It specifies CASPGQGFSLGSPLHF.

This sequence joins TRBV7-9 and TRBJ2-1; weak D call: TRBD1 (5 bases). The V gene lost 5 bases and the J gene lost 5 bases, with 13 bases spanning the gap. This CDR3 comprises 14 residues. Germline-derived CDR1 and CDR2 are SEHNR and FQNEAQ (reference sequence). The CDR3 DNA reads as TGTGCCAGCAGCAGAGTGACAGTCAACAATGAGCAGTTCTTC. It translates to CASSRVTVNNEQFF.

This clone was found a few times. J is TRBJ1-5 and V is TRBV6-2 or TRBV6-3; 7 bases align to TRBD1. CDR1 MNHEY and CDR2 SVGEGT come from the germline V gene. With V trimmed by 5 bases and J by 6 bases, 10 bases remained unmatched. The CDR3 runs to 15 residues. The CDR3, as DNA: TGTGCCAGCAGTGCCCACACAGGGGATTCTCAGCCCCAGCATTTT. Translated, it gives CASSAHTGDSQPQHF.

This rearrangement joins TRBV6-6 to TRBJ2-1; 14 bases map to TRBD2. The CDR3 length is 16 residues. Germline CDR1 and CDR2: MNHNY and SVGAGI (reference sequence). The V segment lost 5 bases and the J segment 6 bases; nucleotides outside the gene matches: 6. CDR3 loop: CASSVGLAGGFNEQFF. In DNA, the CDR3 is TGTGCCAGCAGTGTCGGACTAGCGGGAGGCTTCAATGAGCAGTTCTTC.

This chain's CDR3 is CSAYENEQFF. The DNA of the CDR3 is TGCAGTGCCTACGAGAATGAGCAGTTCTTC. The V call is TRBV20-1, the J call TRBJ2-1, with D hard to call. The CDR3 consists of 10 residues. V was shortened by 6 bases and J by 7 bases, with 7 bases between the two germline ends. Germline loops: CDR1 DFQATT, CDR2 SNEGSKA (reference sequence).

V usage is TRBV2 and J usage is TRBJ2-7; 11 bases align to TRBD1. Unmatched junction bases numbered 11, after V lost 5 bases and J lost 5 bases. Per germline, CDR1 SNHLY and CDR2 FYNNEI. The CDR3 spans 16 residues. The CDR3 bases are TGTGCCAGCAGTTACGTCCCGGGACAGGGGGTCCACGAGCAGTACTTC. Amino acids: CASSYVPGQGVHEQYF.

The chain employs TRBV2 and TRBJ1-2; D is unresolved. In germline, CDR1 is SNHLY, CDR2 FYNNEI. The CDR3 is 15 amino acids. Trimming took off 6 bases at V and 0 bases at J, with 14 bases between the two ends. CDR3 sequence (DNA): TGTGCCAGCAGGGAGGGTATGATAGCTAACTATGGCTACACCTTC. The encoded protein is CASREGMIANYGYTF.